This T cell receptor (beta chain) was observed in a study of metastatic and nonmetastatic thyroid tumors (dated by TCRdb to 2018 to 2021). General notes on the study: For patients with malignant and with benign thyroid disease, the researchers compared repertoires between peripheral blood samples and tumor or nodule tissue samples. Beyond this particular receptor, the publication reports: In both blood and tumor samples, TCR beta diversity was reported to be significantly higher in malignant tumors than in benign nodules.

Ends trimmed: V by 6 bases, J by 0 bases; bases unmatched to a gene: 6. CDR1 and CDR2, per the germline V gene, are SGHTA and FQGNSA. Inclusive of the bounding cysteine and phenylalanine, the CDR3 is 15 residues long. Only the CDR3 part of the read is kept: 45 bases, read in frame from the first base. Before undergoing thyroid surgery, none of the patients had been given any kind of treatment. Using T-cell receptor beta sequencing, the study looked back at clinical samples from patients collected from about 2011 to 2019. This clone appeared many times. The target of this receptor is not known. No qualities accompany the bases; no much larger clone lies one base away. The library came from PCR. Sequencing used an Illumina HiSeq 4000. High-throughput sequencing was used to profile the TCR beta-chain CDR3 region of each patient. The authors' analysis ran thus. The researchers built a classifier to tell apart papillary thyroid cancer patients with distant metastasis, based on CDR3 differences among clinicopathological groups. To measure repertoire diversity the researchers used the Shannon index, while the Morisita-Horn index served to gauge how similar the tumor and blood repertoires were. TCRdb reanalyzed the raw reads on its own, using fastp at Q25 for trimming and MiXCR for clone calling, and kept in-frame beta chains. The authors' filters were not applied to this entry. For this sample the table gives 30,000 or so clones, of which around 16% were detected only once. The top ten clonotypes cover approximately 4% of the sample.

The TCR sequence derives from a female donor with papillary thyroid cancer or a benign thyroid nodule (not recorded which). Some clones in this sample may be carry-over from other donors' samples. What was sequenced was blood. Recombination linked TRBV7-2 to TRBJ2-7, with 9 bases in between that match TRBD2. The CDR3 here reads CASRTSGRSSYEQYF. The sequenced DNA is TGTGCCAGCAGAACCAGCGGGAGGTCCTCCTACGAGCAGTACTTC.